Listed below are T cell receptor beta chains from one sample, sequenced in a study of blood T cells in healthy people across ages. TCRdb reprocessed the 5' RACE reads via MiXCR and lists one record per CDR3 protein. The data show approximately 1.5 million distinct CDR3 sequences, roughly 43% seen once. The sample comprised blood. The source of these receptors is a woman younger than 35 in good health. The conserved cysteine and the conserved F or W are not part of the CDR3 here.

CDR3 protein,V gene
ASSFGDVVDGYT,TRBV7-9
ASSLVAVNEQY,TRBV7-2
ASSSFRGTEIYGYT,TRBV7-9
ASSLGWAVNEQY,TRBV7-2
ASRDRGMNTEAF,TRBV6-5
SAQKGLAAYEQY,TRBV20-1
ASNKERIGTDTQY,TRBV6-5
ASSLAYEGGHFGEQY,TRBV5-1
ASSLQWGVDGYT,TRBV27
ASSLSAGVHYGYT,TRBV27
SAGDYEQF,TRBV29-1
ASSSDWSGSTDTQY,TRBV28
ASSESAYGYT,TRBV25-1
ASRQGNLPQH,TRBV6-6
ASSLAPGPLGEQY,TRBV5-1
ASSYSKPHNEQF,TRBV6-6
ASSRQVPYREQY,TRBV21-1
SASPSLAGDYNEQF,TRBV20-1
ASSYEGPGYT,TRBV6-2/TRBV6-3
ASSSGTVGNTIY,TRBV9
ASSLGGSLATNEKLF,TRBV7-9
ASSFGPYSNQPQH,TRBV12-3/TRBV12-4
ASSPTWTDYGYT,TRBV27
ASSARLAGTNEQF,TRBV9
ASSRDRLNSPLH,TRBV6-6
ASSPYNYGYT,TRBV7-9
ASSQVVAGRRGNEQF,TRBV4-2
AFSESMVREQY,TRBV10-3
ASSEAARNNSPLH,TRBV2
ASSYPGTGPEKLF,TRBV12-3/TRBV12-4
AWSIGTAYGYT,TRBV30
ASSPAFASPLH,TRBV28
ASSFGGGANTGELF,TRBV7-2
ASKPWMINYGYT,TRBV7-6
ASSYASGFHNEQF,TRBV6-5
ASSDWERSYEQY,TRBV10-2
SVEDLTGRETQF,TRBV29-1
ATGTSLSSYNEQF,TRBV6-1